The TCR beta chain described here comes from a study of OX40 agonist ivuxolimab in advanced cancers. Overall study: The dose-escalation cohort had hepatocellular carcinoma, melanoma, renal cell or head and neck cancer. Three patients, one with hepatocellular carcinoma and two with cutaneous melanoma, achieved partial responses.

There are 16 residues in the CDR3. V dropped 5 bases and J dropped 2; count of bases not matched to a gene: 4. The V gene's germline CDR1 is SGHTA and CDR2 FQGTGA. Measured with immunoSEQ multiplex PCR; TCRdb has only the in-frame clones, and not every one. The data show under 90,000 clones, with roughly 86% seen just once and approximately 0.99% held by the top ten. Sample: CD4+ or CD8+ T cells sorted from blood, taken in a trial of the OX40 agonist ivuxolimab. The rearrangement joins TRBV7-3 to TRBJ2-6; 9 positions agree with TRBD1. The source of this sequence is an adult with an advanced solid tumor such as melanoma, head and neck, liver or kidney cancer. The DNA of the CDR3 is TGTGCCAGCAGCACAACAGGGGGCACTGGGGCCAACGTCCTGACTTTC. This encodes CASSTTGGTGANVLTF.